The rows below give T cell receptor beta chains drawn from one sample of a study of cytomegalovirus exposure and HLA in healthy donors. The protocol was immunoSEQ multiplex PCR, while the TCRdb copy is restricted to in-frame clones and leaves out a portion. The repertoire has about 130,000 clones, around 63% of them found once; the top ten carry about 1.5%. What was sequenced was PBMCs. Every receptor here comes from a human donor in good health. Each CDR3 is given with its conserved first and last residue. A D gene is named only where the DNA matches it firmly. Size tells how often a clone was seen (once, few, many) or the class of an expanded clone, and some rows leave it out.

CDR3 DNA: TGCGCCAGCAGCCTCTCTACAGGGTTGGGGGAGCAGTACTTC
CDR3 protein: CASSLSTGLGEQYF
clone size: .
V gene: TRBV5-1
J gene: TRBJ2-7
D gene: .

CDR3 DNA: TGTGCCAGCAGCCTGGATTCCCCGGCCTACAATGAGCAGTTCTTC
CDR3 protein: CASSLDSPAYNEQFF
clone size: .
V gene: TRBV5-6
J gene: TRBJ2-1
D gene: .

CDR3 DNA: TGCGCCAGCAGCCAAGGAAGCGGGAGGACCTACAATGAGCAGTTCTTC
CDR3 protein: CASSQGSGRTYNEQFF
clone size: .
V gene: TRBV4-1
J gene: TRBJ2-1
D gene: TRBD2

CDR3 DNA: TGTGCCAGTAGTAAGGACAGGCTCTATGGCTACACCTTC
CDR3 protein: CASSKDRLYGYTF
clone size: .
V gene: TRBV19
J gene: TRBJ1-2
D gene: TRBD1

CDR3 DNA: TGTGCCAGTAGTATTGGGCCTAGCGGGATCTACGAGCAGTACTTC
CDR3 protein: CASSIGPSGIYEQYF
clone size: .
V gene: TRBV19
J gene: TRBJ2-7
D gene: TRBD2

CDR3 DNA: TGTGCCAGAAGCCCCTCAACTCACACCGGGGAGCTGTTTTTT
CDR3 protein: CARSPSTHTGELFF
clone size: .
V gene: TRBV5-3
J gene: TRBJ2-2
D gene: .

CDR3 DNA: TGCGCCAGCAGCGGGCTTCAGGGGGACACCGGGGAGCTGTTTTTT
CDR3 protein: CASSGLQGDTGELFF
clone size: .
V gene: TRBV5-1
J gene: TRBJ2-2
D gene: TRBD1

CDR3 DNA: TGTGCCAGCAGTTACCGCCCCAGATATGAGCAGTACTTC
CDR3 protein: CASSYRPRYEQYF
clone size: .
V gene: TRBV6-5
J gene: TRBJ2-7
D gene: .

CDR3 DNA: TGCGCCAGCAGCTTACCCCGGGACAGGGGAGACTACGAGCAGTACTTC
CDR3 protein: CASSLPRDRGDYEQYF
clone size: .
V gene: TRBV5-1
J gene: TRBJ2-7
D gene: TRBD1

CDR3 DNA: TGTGCCAGCAGTAATCCTGGGACTAGCGGCTCCTACGAGCAGTACTTC
CDR3 protein: CASSNPGTSGSYEQYF
clone size: .
V gene: TRBV28
J gene: TRBJ2-7
D gene: TRBD2

CDR3 DNA: TGCGCCAGCAGCTCCCCTGAGAGAGGGCTGGCGCAAGAGACCCAGTACTTC
CDR3 protein: CASSSPERGLAQETQYF
clone size: .
V gene: TRBV5-1
J gene: TRBJ2-5
D gene: .

CDR3 DNA: TGTGCCAGCAGTTTATCCCAGGGAGGCACTGAAGCTTTCTTT
CDR3 protein: CASSLSQGGTEAFF
clone size: .
V gene: TRBV27
J gene: TRBJ1-1
D gene: .

CDR3 DNA: TGCGCCAGCAGCCAACTTCACCTAGGGGTCCACGAGCAGTACTTC
CDR3 protein: CASSQLHLGVHEQYF
clone size: once
V gene: TRBV4-1
J gene: TRBJ2-7
D gene: .

CDR3 DNA: TGCAGTGGCGGGTTCCAAGAGACCCAGTACTTC
CDR3 protein: CSGGFQETQYF
clone size: .
V gene: TRBV20-1
J gene: TRBJ2-5
D gene: .

CDR3 DNA: TGTGCCAGCAGCGCTAGCCTCGGACAGGGGGCTTCCTACGAGCAGTACTTC
CDR3 protein: CASSASLGQGASYEQYF
clone size: once
V gene: TRBV7-8
J gene: TRBJ2-7
D gene: TRBD1

CDR3 DNA: TGTGCCAGCAGCTTGGGACAGGGTAAGACTGAAGCTTTCTTT
CDR3 protein: CASSLGQGKTEAFF
clone size: .
V gene: TRBV11-2
J gene: TRBJ1-1
D gene: TRBD1

CDR3 DNA: TGTGCCAGCAGTTGGAGCGGGAGGGCCACCTACGAGCAGTACTTC
CDR3 protein: CASSWSGRATYEQYF
clone size: .
V gene: TRBV28
J gene: TRBJ2-7
D gene: TRBD2

CDR3 DNA: TGCGCCAGCAGCCGTGAAACAGGGGGCGGCAATCAGCCCCAGCATTTT
CDR3 protein: CASSRETGGGNQPQHF
clone size: few
V gene: TRBV23-1
J gene: TRBJ1-5
D gene: TRBD1

CDR3 DNA: TGCGCCAGCAGCTTACAGGGCGGGGGCTACGAGCAGTACTTC
CDR3 protein: CASSLQGGGYEQYF
clone size: few
V gene: TRBV5-1
J gene: TRBJ2-7
D gene: .

CDR3 DNA: TGTGCCAGCAGTTCGTTGAAGGGGGCTGAAGCTTTCTTT
CDR3 protein: CASSSLKGAEAFF
clone size: .
V gene: TRBV7-2
J gene: TRBJ1-1
D gene: .

CDR3 DNA: TGCGCAAGCAGCTTGGTACAACAGGGTTCTACTGAAGCTTTCTTT
CDR3 protein: CASSLVQQGSTEAFF
clone size: .
V gene: TRBV5-1
J gene: TRBJ1-1
D gene: .

CDR3 DNA: TGTGCCAGCAGTACGACCGGGAGCTCCTACGAGCAGTACTTC
CDR3 protein: CASSTTGSSYEQYF
clone size: .
V gene: TRBV25-1
J gene: TRBJ2-7
D gene: .

CDR3 DNA: TGTGCCATCAGTGAGTCGACAGGGTATGGCTACACCTTC
CDR3 protein: CAISESTGYGYTF
clone size: .
V gene: TRBV10-3
J gene: TRBJ1-2
D gene: TRBD1

CDR3 DNA: TGTGCCAGTCAGCAGGGGGCGGCGGACGAGCAGTACTTC
CDR3 protein: CASQQGAADEQYF
clone size: few
V gene: TRBV19
J gene: TRBJ2-7
D gene: TRBD1

CDR3 DNA: TGTGCCAGTAGCCTTGGACAGGGGGCTCTTGAAAAACTGTTTTTT
CDR3 protein: CASSLGQGALEKLFF
clone size: .
V gene: TRBV19
J gene: TRBJ1-4
D gene: TRBD1